The clone carrying this T cell receptor (beta chain) occurred a few times. This entry comes from a study of blood T cells in healthy people across ages. Sample-barcoded 5' priming and a J-beta primer mix drove a second PCR of about 6 to 11 cycles. TCRdb reanalysed the 5' RACE reads using MiXCR and keeps one entry per CDR3 protein. The sample has under 2,000,000 distinct CDR3 sequences, less than 50% seen once. Germline loops: CDR1 LGHDT, CDR2 YNNKEL (reference sequence). The CDR3 length is 14 residues. The chain recombines TRBV3-1 with TRBJ2-4, with a weak D call TRBD2 (5 bases). The J call could be wrong; TRBJ2-7 is a better fit for the DNA end. Sequenced: blood. This receptor was identified in a middle-aged woman in good health. The CDR3 coding sequence is TGTGCCAGCAGCCTGTACGGGGATACCTACGAGCAGTACTTC. Translating it yields CASSLYGDTYEQYF.